This T cell receptor beta chain comes out of a study of blood T cells in healthy people across ages. Trimming stripped 4 bases from V and 0 bases from J, with 9 bases between. Germline values: CDR1 SQVTM, CDR2 ANQGSEA. This CDR3 contains 13 residues. General observations from the study: Donor CMV status, an unknown factor, possibly confounded changes in expanded clonotypes. The long-lived group displayed more naive CD4+ cells, plus higher diversity, than the aged donors did.

The authors ran a second PCR of 7 to 11 cycles using a sample-barcoded 5' primer and a J-beta primer mix. Each of the cDNA molecules was tagged by a template-switch adaptor with 12 random nucleotides. TCRdb fed the 5' RACE reads into MiXCR, producing one record per CDR3 protein. This sample carries some 1.5 million distinct CDR3 sequences, under 30% of them seen once, and the ten largest clones take more than 6%. This clonotype has a handful of counts. No antigen is known for it. The source is a woman aged 30 to 39 in good health. The V call is TRBV29-1, the J call TRBJ1-1; no clear D gene. Sequencing used blood. The CDR3 region has the DNA TGCAGCGTTGGGAACGTCGTGAACACTGAAGCTTTCTTT. It yields the protein CSVGNVVNTEAFF. The complete variable domain, with remaining parts taken from reference TRBV29-1 and TRBJ1-1, reads SAVISQKPSRDICQRGTSLTIQCQVDSQVTMMFWYRQQPGQSLTLIATANQGSEATYESGFVIDKFPISRPNLTFSTLTVSNMSPEDSSIYLCSVGNVVNTEAFFGQGTRLTVV.